The clone carrying this TCR beta chain has only a few counts. Its matching antigen is unknown. The sample originates from a study of early T cells in non-severe SARS-CoV-2 infection. The TCR library protocol attached unique molecular identifiers to the individual cDNA molecules. TCRdb re-called the 5' RACE reads through MiXCR, storing one row per CDR3 protein. The sample records roughly 57,000 distinct CDR3 sequences, roughly an eighth being singletons. Notes on the study in general: CD4 and private specificities were missed by VDJdb matching, which favored anti-spike CD8 responses.

This TCR derives from an adult who was a healthcare worker with PCR-confirmed SARS-CoV-2 infection or an uninfected control (not recorded which). Sequencing used whole blood.

The CDR3 region has the DNA TGTGCCAGCAGCGGGGGACAGGGGGAGCGTCGGTCTTTCTTT. Its translation: CASSGGQGERRSFF. V and J are TRBV9 and TRBJ1-1; 11 positions match TRBD1. This CDR3 region has 14 residues. V gave up 3 bases and J gave up 12 bases; unmatched junction bases: 10. The germline CDR1 and CDR2 sequences are SGDLS and YYNGEE.